Below, 6 T cell receptor beta chains from the same sample are listed, as sequenced in a study of technical replicates of blood from several donors. Measured with immunoSEQ multiplex PCR; TCRdb has only the in-frame clones, and not every one. The sample shows roughly 100,000 clones, approximately 96% of them seen only once. Sequenced material: T cells isolated from PBMCs. Every receptor here comes from a human donor in good health.

V is TRBV6-4 and J is TRBJ1-5; D gene ambiguous. The length of the CDR3 is 12 residues. V was pared by 7 bases and J by 4 bases, with 8 bases between. Germline CDR1 is MRHNA and CDR2 is SNTAGT. The CDR3 spells CASTQRNQPQHF. CDR3 bases: TGTGCCAGCACCCAGCGAAATCAGCCCCAGCATTTT.

This rearrangement joins TRBV27 to TRBJ2-3, with 8 bases matching TRBD1. This CDR3 has 18 amino acids. J lost 1 base, V lost 3 bases, and 12 bases had no gene match. Germline V gene data show CDR1 as MNHEY and CDR2 as SMNVEV (reference sequence). CDR3 in DNA: TGTGCCAGCAGTTTTAGGACAGGGAGCGTCCGAGGCACAGATACGCAGTATTTT. Its translation: CASSFRTGSVRGTDTQYF.

The chain has TRBV7-2 and TRBJ2-2; the D gene is possibly TRBD1 (6 bases). Trimming stripped 2 bases from V and 4 bases from J, with 14 bases between. The CDR3 loop spans 16 amino acids. CDR1 is SGHTA, CDR2 FQGNSA, per germline. The CDR3 loop is CASSLPSTGITGELFF. CDR3 DNA: TGTGCCAGCAGCTTACCTTCCACAGGGATCACCGGGGAGCTGTTTTTT.

This clone came up a few times. The rearrangement uses TRBV30 and TRBJ1-1; TRBD1 agrees at 9 bases. The germline CDR1 and CDR2 sequences are GTSNPN and SVGIG (reference sequence). J gave up 6 bases and V 3 bases, and 11 bases lay outside the gene matches. The CDR3 runs 15 residues. Written as DNA, the CDR3 is TGTGCCTGGAGGCAGCCGGGACAGGGTCACTCTGAAGCTTTCTTT. It specifies CAWRQPGQGHSEAFF. The full variable domain, with the rest looked up from reference TRBV30 and TRBJ1-1, is SQTIHQWPATLVQPVGSPLSLECTVEGTSNPNLYWYRQAAGRGLQLLFYSVGIGQISSEVPQNLSASRPQDRQFILSSKKLLLSDSGFYLCAWRQPGQGHSEAFFGQGTRLTVV.

The chain employs TRBV6-1 and TRBJ1-2; D gene ambiguous. The CDR3 consists of 10 residues. Per the germline V gene, CDR1 is MNHNS and CDR2 is SASEGT. V was cut by 5 bases and J by 4 bases, with 2 bases left in between. In nucleotides, the CDR3 is TGTGCCAGCAGTCTCTATGGCTACACCTTC. Translated: CASSLYGYTF.

The chain has TRBV6-4 and TRBJ2-5; D ambiguous. Germline CDR1 and CDR2: MRHNA and SNTAGT. V was trimmed by 3 bases and J by 6 bases, leaving 20 bases between them. The CDR3 has 16 residues. This CDR3 is CASSEVIVGWVKTQYF. The DNA for the CDR3 is TGTGCCAGCAGTGAAGTTATCGTCGGGTGGGTAAAGACCCAGTACTTC.